A selection of T cell receptor beta chains follows, all from one sample in a study of cytomegalovirus exposure and HLA in healthy donors. Profiling relied on immunoSEQ multiplex PCR, and the TCRdb table lists in-frame clones only, not all of them. The repertoire has approximately 120,000 clones, about 80% of them found once; the top ten carry approximately 3.6%. The specimen was PBMCs. The source is a woman between 35 and 50 years old in good health and CMV-seropositive. Each CDR3 is given with its conserved first and last residue. A D gene is named only where the DNA matches it firmly. Only some rows state a clone size, as once, few, many or a class for expanded clones.

DNA	CDR3	J	size	D	V
TGTGCCAGCAGTGGCGGGACAGGGGGTTTCGAGCAGTACTTC	CASSGGTGGFEQYF	TRBJ2-7	.	TRBD1	TRBV6-1
TGTGCCAGCAGCCATACAGACATCTATGGCTACACCTTC	CASSHTDIYGYTF	TRBJ1-2	.	.	TRBV11-2
TGTGCCAGCAGCTCGGGGGGGGAGACCCAGTACTTC	CASSSGGETQYF	TRBJ2-5	.	TRBD2	TRBV9
TGTGCCAGCAGCGCCCAGAGGGCGACTAGCGACACAGATACGCAGTATTTT	CASSAQRATSDTDTQYF	TRBJ2-3	.	TRBD2	TRBV9
TGTGCCACCAGCAGGAGGGAAGCTAACACTGAAGCTTTCTTT	CATSRREANTEAFF	TRBJ1-1	.	.	TRBV15
TGTGCCTGGAGCCTCTCGGGACAGGGTTTCGTGAACACTGAAGCTTTCTTT	CAWSLSGQGFVNTEAFF	TRBJ1-1	.	TRBD1	TRBV30
TGTGCCAGCAGACAACAGGGGGCTTGGAATCAGCCCCAGCATTTT	CASRQQGAWNQPQHF	TRBJ1-5	.	TRBD1	TRBV2
TGTGCCAGCAGTACAGACAGGGCTGAATCATCCTACGAGCAGTACTTC	CASSTDRAESSYEQYF	TRBJ2-7	.	TRBD1	TRBV28
TGTGCCAGTTTACCGGGACAGGGAACCTTTTGGCCCCAGCATTTT	CASLPGQGTFWPQHF	TRBJ1-5	.	TRBD1	TRBV19
TGTGCCAGCAGTTTAGGGGCTAGCGGGGGGTTACGTGGGACGCAGTATTTT	CASSLGASGGLRGTQYF	TRBJ2-3	.	TRBD2	TRBV27
TGTGCCAGCAGCGGGAACAGGGACGAGCAGTACTTC	CASSGNRDEQYF	TRBJ2-7	.	.	TRBV9
TGTGCCAGCAGCACACCGGGACAGGGGGGTTTACCTGGGGCCAACGTCCTGACTTTC	CASSTPGQGGLPGANVLTF	TRBJ2-6	once	TRBD1	TRBV7-2
TGTGCCAGCAGTACCTCCTCTGGGACAGGGGTCCAAGAGACCCAGTACTTC	CASSTSSGTGVQETQYF	TRBJ2-5	.	TRBD1	TRBV4-2
TGTGCCAGCAGCAAGACAGGCCCGAACACCGGGGAGCTGTTTTTT	CASSKTGPNTGELFF	TRBJ2-2	.	.	TRBV9
TGTGCCAGCAGCCATTCATCGGCCTACGAGCAGTACTTC	CASSHSSAYEQYF	TRBJ2-7	.	.	TRBV5-6
TGTGCCAGTAGTATAGATGGGACAGGGGGTACTGAAGCTTTCTTT	CASSIDGTGGTEAFF	TRBJ1-1	.	TRBD1	TRBV19
TGCAGCGTTGAAGATCGATCGGGCGGGAGGCTTGGGGATGAGCAGTTCTTC	CSVEDRSGGRLGDEQFF	TRBJ2-1	.	TRBD2	TRBV29-1
TGTGCCAGCAGCCTCCGTGGGACTAGCGGGAGAGAGACCCAGTACTTC	CASSLRGTSGRETQYF	TRBJ2-5	.	TRBD2	TRBV7-2
TGTGCCAGCAGCATCAGGACTAGCGGGAGTGGGGACACCGGGGAGCTGTTTTTT	CASSIRTSGSGDTGELFF	TRBJ2-2	few	TRBD2	TRBV5-6
TGTGCCAGCAGCGTAGCACTAGCGGGAGGGAATGAGCAGTTCTTC	CASSVALAGGNEQFF	TRBJ2-1	.	TRBD2	TRBV9